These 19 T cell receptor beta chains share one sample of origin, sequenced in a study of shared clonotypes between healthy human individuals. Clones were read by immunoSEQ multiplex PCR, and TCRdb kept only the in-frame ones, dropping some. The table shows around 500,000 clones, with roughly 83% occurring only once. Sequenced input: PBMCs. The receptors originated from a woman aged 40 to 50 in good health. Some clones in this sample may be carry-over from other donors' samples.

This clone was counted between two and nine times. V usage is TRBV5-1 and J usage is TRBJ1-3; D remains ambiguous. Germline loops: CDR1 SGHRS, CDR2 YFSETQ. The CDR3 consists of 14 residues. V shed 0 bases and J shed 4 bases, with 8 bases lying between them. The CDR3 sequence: CASSLGNQGNTIYF. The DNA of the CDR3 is TGCGCCAGCAGCTTGGGCAATCAAGGAAACACCATATATTTT.

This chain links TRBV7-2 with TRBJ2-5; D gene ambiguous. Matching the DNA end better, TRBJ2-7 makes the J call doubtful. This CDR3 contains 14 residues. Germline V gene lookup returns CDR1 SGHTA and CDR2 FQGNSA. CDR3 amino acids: CASSLDSFAYEQYF. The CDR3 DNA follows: TGTGCCAGCAGCTTGGATAGCTTTGCCTACGAGCAGTACTTC.

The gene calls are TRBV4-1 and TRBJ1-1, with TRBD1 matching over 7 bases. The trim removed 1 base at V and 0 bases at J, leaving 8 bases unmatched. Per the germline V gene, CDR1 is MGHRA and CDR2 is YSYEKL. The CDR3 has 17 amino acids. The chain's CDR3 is CASSQVGQAEMNTEAFF. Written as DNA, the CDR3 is TGCGCCAGCAGCCAAGTCGGACAGGCAGAGATGAACACTGAAGCTTTCTTT.

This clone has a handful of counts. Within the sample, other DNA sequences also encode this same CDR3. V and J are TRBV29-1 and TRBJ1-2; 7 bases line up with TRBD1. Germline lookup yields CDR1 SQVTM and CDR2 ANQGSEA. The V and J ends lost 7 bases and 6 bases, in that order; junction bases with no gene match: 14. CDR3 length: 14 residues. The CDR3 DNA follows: TGCAGCGCTGGGACAGCGCACTCATGGGATGGCTACACCTTC. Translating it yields CSAGTAHSWDGYTF.

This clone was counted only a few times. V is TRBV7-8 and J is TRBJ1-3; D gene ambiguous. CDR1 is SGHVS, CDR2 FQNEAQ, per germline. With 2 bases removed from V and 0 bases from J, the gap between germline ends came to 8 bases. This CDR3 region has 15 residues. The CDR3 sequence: CASSLSRGSGNTIYF. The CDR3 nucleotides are TGTGCCAGCAGCTTAAGCCGTGGCTCTGGAAACACCATATATTTT.

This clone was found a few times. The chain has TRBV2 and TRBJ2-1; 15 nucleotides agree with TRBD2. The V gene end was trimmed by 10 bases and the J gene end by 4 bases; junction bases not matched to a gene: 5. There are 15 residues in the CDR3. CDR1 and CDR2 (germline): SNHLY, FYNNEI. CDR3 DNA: TGTGCCACACGGGGACTAGCGGGAGGTTACAATGAGCAGTTCTTC. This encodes CATRGLAGGYNEQFF.

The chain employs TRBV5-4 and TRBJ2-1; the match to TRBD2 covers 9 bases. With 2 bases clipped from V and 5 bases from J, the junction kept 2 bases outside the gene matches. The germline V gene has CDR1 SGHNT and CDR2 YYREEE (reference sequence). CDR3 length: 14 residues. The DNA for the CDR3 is TGTGCCAGCAGCTTTTCTAGCGGGAACAATGAGCAGTTCTTC. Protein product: CASSFSSGNNEQFF.

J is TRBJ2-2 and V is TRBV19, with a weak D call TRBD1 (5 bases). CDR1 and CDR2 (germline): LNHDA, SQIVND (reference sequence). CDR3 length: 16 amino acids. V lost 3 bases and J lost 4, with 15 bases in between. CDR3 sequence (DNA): TGTGCCAGTAGTATGTTTCCAGGGATCGGCACCGGGGAGCTGTTTTTT. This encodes CASSMFPGIGTGELFF.

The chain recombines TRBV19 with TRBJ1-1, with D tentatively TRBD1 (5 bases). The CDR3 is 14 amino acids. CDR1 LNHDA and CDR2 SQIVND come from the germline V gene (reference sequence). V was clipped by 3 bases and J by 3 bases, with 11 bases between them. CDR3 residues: CASSITPGDTEAFF. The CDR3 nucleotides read TGTGCCAGTAGTATCACTCCGGGGGACACTGAAGCTTTCTTT. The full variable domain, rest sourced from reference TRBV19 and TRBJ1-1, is DGGITQSPKYLFRKEGQNVTLSCEQNLNHDAMYWYRQDPGQGLRLIYYSQIVNDFQKGDIAEGYSVSREKKESFPLTVTSAQKNPTAFYLCASSITPGDTEAFFGQGTRLTVV.

CDR3 sequence reads: CASSLQGITYEQYF. CDR3 DNA: TGTGCCAGCAGTCTACAGGGGATAACCTACGAGCAGTACTTC. The chain carries TRBV6-5 and TRBJ2-7, with 7 bases identical to TRBD1. Germline V gene data show CDR1 as MNHEY and CDR2 as SVGAGI. This CDR3 is 14 amino acids long. The trim removed 5 bases at V and 2 bases at J, leaving 6 bases unmatched.

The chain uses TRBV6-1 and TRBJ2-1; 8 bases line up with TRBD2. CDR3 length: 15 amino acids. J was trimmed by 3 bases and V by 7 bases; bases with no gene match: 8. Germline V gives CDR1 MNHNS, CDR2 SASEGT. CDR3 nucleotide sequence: TGTGCCAGCAAGGAGCGGGAGTTGCTCTACAATGAGCAGTTCTTC. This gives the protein CASKERELLYNEQFF.

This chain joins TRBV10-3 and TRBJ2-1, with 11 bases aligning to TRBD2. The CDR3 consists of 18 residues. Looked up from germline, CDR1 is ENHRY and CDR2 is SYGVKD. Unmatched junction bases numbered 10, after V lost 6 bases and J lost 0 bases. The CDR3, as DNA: TGTGCCATCAGAGCTAGCGGGAGGTCCCAAAGCTCCTACAATGAGCAGTTCTTC. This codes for CAIRASGRSQSSYNEQFF.

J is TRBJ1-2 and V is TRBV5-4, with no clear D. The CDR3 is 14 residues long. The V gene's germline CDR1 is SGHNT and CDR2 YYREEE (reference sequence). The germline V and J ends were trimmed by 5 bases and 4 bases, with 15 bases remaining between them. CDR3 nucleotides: TGTGCCAGCAGGACACCGGGGAGCGTCTATGGCTACACCTTC. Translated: CASRTPGSVYGYTF.

CDR3: CASSPRAEPLGPQHF. CDR3 in DNA: TGTGCCAGCAGTCCCCGGGCTGAACCTTTAGGGCCCCAGCATTTT. This rearrangement joins TRBV2 to TRBJ1-5; D call uncertain. The CDR3 has 15 amino acids. Germline V lookup: CDR1 SNHLY, CDR2 FYNNEI. The V gene lost 5 bases and the J gene lost 9 bases, with 20 bases spanning the gap. The full variable domain, rest sourced from reference TRBV2 and TRBJ1-5, is EPEVTQTPSHQVTQMGQEVILRCVPISNHLYFYWYRQILGQKVEFLVSFYNNEISEKSEIFDDQFSVERPDGSNFTLKIRSTKLEDSAMYFCASSPRAEPLGPQHFGDGTRLSIL.

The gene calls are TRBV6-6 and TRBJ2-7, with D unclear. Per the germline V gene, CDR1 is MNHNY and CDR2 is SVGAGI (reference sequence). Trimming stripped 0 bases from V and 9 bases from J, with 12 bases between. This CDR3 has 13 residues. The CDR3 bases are TGTGCCAGCAGTTACTCTGGGGAAAGTGGGCAGTACTTC. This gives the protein CASSYSGESGQYF.

The CDR3 region is CASSPDTGYGYTF. Written as DNA, the CDR3 is TGTGCCAGCAGCCCCGATACTGGGTATGGCTACACCTTC. V usage is TRBV7-2 and J usage is TRBJ1-2; the D is unclear. In germline, CDR1 is SGHTA, CDR2 FQGNSA. The V end was cut by 5 bases, the J end by 5 bases, with 12 bases between. This CDR3 is 13 amino acids long.

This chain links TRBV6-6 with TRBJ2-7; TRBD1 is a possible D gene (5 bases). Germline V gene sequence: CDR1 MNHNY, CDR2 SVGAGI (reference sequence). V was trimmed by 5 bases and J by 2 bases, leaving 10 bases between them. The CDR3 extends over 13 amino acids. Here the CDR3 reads CASSDRATYEQYF. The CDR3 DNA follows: TGTGCCAGCAGTGACAGAGCTACCTACGAGCAGTACTTC.

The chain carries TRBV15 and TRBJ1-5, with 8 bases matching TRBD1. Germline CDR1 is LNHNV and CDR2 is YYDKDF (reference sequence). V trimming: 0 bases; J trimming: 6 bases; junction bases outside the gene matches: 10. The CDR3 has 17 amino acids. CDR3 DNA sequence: TGTGCCACCAGCAGAGAAGGTGGGGGACAGGCTAGTCAGCCCCAGCATTTT. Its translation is CATSREGGGQASQPQHF.

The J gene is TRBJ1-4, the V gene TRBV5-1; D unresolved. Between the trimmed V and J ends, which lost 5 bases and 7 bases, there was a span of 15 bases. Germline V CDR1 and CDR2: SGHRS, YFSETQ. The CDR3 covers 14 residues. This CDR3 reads CASSQDIPSEKLFF. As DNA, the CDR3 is TGCGCCAGCAGTCAGGATATCCCCAGTGAAAAACTGTTTTTT.